The rows below give T cell receptor beta chains drawn from one sample of a study of blood T cell repertoires in COVID-19. Using immunoSEQ multiplex PCR, the repertoire was profiled, and TCRdb retains in-frame clones only, with some absent. Of 200,000 to 250,000 clones listed, 84% are singletons. The sequenced material came from PBMCs or T cells enriched from blood (not recorded which). The receptor set was obtained from a woman aged 40-49 years who had recovered from COVID-19. Both conserved end residues are part of each CDR3. A D gene is named only where the DNA matches it firmly.

15	.	TRBJ1-1	TRBV14	TGTGCCAGCACCCCCTATTCCAGGGTTTCCACTGAAGCTTTCTTT	CASTPYSRVSTEAFF
16	TRBD1	TRBJ2-5	TRBV3-1/TRBV3-2	TGTGCCAGCAGCCACGCGCCGGGACAGGGGTTGGAGACCCAGTACTTC	CASSHAPGQGLETQYF
15	.	TRBJ2-1	TRBV11-2	TGTGCCAGCAGCTTAGGGGGGGAATGGTACAATGAGCAGTTCTTC	CASSLGGEWYNEQFF
14	.	TRBJ2-7	TRBV18	TGTGCCAGCTCCTACCGGGAGCAAGTGGGCGAGCAGTACTTC	CASSYREQVGEQYF
16	.	TRBJ2-6	TRBV24-1	TGTGCCACCAGTGACCGACCGGGCTCTGGGGCCAACGTCCTGACTTTC	CATSDRPGSGANVLTF
15	TRBD1	TRBJ1-5	TRBV2	TGTGCCAGCAGTAAGGACAGGGGCCTGTATCAGCCCCAGCATTTT	CASSKDRGLYQPQHF
14	TRBD2	TRBJ2-7	TRBV6-5	TGTGCCAGCAGTTTAGCGGGAGGGGGTTACGAGCAGTACTTC	CASSLAGGGYEQYF
13	.	TRBJ1-3	TRBV15	TGTGCCACCAGCACTAACTCTGGAAACACCATATATTTT	CATSTNSGNTIYF
15	TRBD2	TRBJ2-1	TRBV10-2	TGCGCCAGCAGTGACCAGCGGGAGATTTACAATGAGCAGTTCTTC	CASSDQREIYNEQFF
10	.	TRBJ2-1	TRBV20-1	TGCAGTGCTGAGGAAACTGAGCAGTTCTTC	CSAEETEQFF
16	.	TRBJ1-3	TRBV19	TGTGCCAGTAGTATCAGGGGACGGAACTCTGGAAACACCATATATTTT	CASSIRGRNSGNTIYF
14	TRBD1	TRBJ2-3	TRBV7-9	TGTGCCAGCAGCTTTAGACAGGGGACAGATACGCAGTATTTT	CASSFRQGTDTQYF